The text below deals with one TCR beta chain. Its matching antigen is unknown. This sample is part of a study of T cells after yellow fever vaccination. Researchers made TCR cDNA using 5'RACE template switching, and this step added a universal primer site and UMIs. TCRdb reprocessed the 5' RACE reads via MiXCR and lists one record per CDR3 protein. Counted here are around 300,000 distinct CDR3 sequences, 13% occurring once; the ten biggest clones make up 0.45% to 0.65%. Study-wide results and limits: The study noted that FACS-sorted repertoires could contain abundant clonotypes contaminating from the bulk population.

Germline trimming cut 2 bases from V and 1 base from J; bases unmatched to any gene: 7. CDR1 and CDR2 (germline): SGHTA, FQGTGA. This CDR3 is 18 amino acids long. This rearrangement joins TRBV7-3 to TRBJ2-2, with 10 bases that match TRBD2. This clonotype was sampled from a man aged 30 to 45 who received the YFV17D yellow fever vaccine. This sample comprised CD4+ T cells sorted from PBMCs, obtained 45 days after the yellow fever booster vaccination. CDR3 sequence: CASSLGRLAGRNTGELFF. CDR3 bases: TGTGCCAGCAGCTTAGGTAGACTAGCGGGCCGGAACACCGGGGAGCTGTTTTTT.